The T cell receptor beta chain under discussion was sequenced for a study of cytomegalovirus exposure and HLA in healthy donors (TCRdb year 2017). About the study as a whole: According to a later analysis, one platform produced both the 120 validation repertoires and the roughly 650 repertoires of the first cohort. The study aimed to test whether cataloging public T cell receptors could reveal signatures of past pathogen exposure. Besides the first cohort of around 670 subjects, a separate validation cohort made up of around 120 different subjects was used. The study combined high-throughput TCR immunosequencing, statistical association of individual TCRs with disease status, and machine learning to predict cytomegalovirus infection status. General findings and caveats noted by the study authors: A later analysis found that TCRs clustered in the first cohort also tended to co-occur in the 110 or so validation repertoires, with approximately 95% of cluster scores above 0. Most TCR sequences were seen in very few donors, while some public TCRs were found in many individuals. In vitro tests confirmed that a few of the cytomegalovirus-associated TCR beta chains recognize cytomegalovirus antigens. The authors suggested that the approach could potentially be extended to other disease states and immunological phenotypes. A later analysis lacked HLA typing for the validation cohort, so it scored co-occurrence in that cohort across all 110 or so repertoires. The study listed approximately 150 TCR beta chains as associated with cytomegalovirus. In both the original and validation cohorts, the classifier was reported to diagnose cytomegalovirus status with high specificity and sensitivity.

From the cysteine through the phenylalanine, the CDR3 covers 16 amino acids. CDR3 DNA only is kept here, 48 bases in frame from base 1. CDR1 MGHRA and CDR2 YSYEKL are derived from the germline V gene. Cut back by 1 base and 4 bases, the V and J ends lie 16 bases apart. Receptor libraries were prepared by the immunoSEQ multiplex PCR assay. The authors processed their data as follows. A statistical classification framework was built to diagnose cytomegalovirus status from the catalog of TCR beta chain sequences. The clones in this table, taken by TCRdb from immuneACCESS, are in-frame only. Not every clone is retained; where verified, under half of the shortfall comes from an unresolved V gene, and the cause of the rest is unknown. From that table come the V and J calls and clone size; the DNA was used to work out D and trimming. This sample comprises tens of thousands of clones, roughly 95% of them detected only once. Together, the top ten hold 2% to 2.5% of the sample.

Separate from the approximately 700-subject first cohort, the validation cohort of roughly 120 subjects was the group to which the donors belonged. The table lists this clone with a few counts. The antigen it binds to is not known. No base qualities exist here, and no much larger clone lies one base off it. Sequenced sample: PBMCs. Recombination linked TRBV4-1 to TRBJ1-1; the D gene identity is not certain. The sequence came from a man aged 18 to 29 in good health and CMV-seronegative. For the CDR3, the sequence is CASSQVAAREATEAFF. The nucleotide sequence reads TGCGCCAGCAGCCAAGTTGCGGCCCGGGAAGCCACTGAAGCTTTCTTT.